Below, 6 T cell receptor beta chains from the same sample are listed, as sequenced in a study of CD8 T cells in Susac syndrome. Random hexamers were used to reverse transcribe the RNA input (0.5 to 1 ug). TCRdb redid the calling of the immunoSEQ multiplex PCR reads with MiXCR, one entry per CDR3 protein. The sample consists of approximately 150,000 distinct CDR3 sequences, under 95% of them appearing once. The sequenced sample was CD4+ T cells from PBMCs. These receptors were obtained from a human donor with multiple sclerosis.

This chain joins TRBV9 and TRBJ2-7, with D perhaps matching TRBD2 (6 bases). In germline, CDR1 is SGDLS, CDR2 YYNGEE. This CDR3 spans 14 amino acids. With 0 bases removed from V and 6 bases from J, the gap between germline ends came to 13 bases. CDR3 sequence: CASSVAAGSSEQYF. CDR3 DNA: TGTGCCAGCAGCGTAGCGGCCGGGAGTTCCGAGCAGTACTTC.

V and J are TRBV6-6 and TRBJ1-2; D uncertain. Trimming took off 4 bases at V and 4 bases at J, with 7 bases between the two ends. Germline V gene lookup returns CDR1 MNHNY and CDR2 SVGAGI (reference sequence). This CDR3 has 12 amino acids. The CDR3, as DNA: TGTGCCAGCAGTTCCAGCACCTATGGCTACACCTTC. Protein: CASSSSTYGYTF.

The chain employs TRBV10-3 and TRBJ1-1; TRBD1 might be the D (5 bases). The germline V gene has CDR1 ENHRY and CDR2 SYGVKD. This CDR3 is 14 amino acids long. V shed 6 bases and J shed 1 base, with 12 bases lying between them. The CDR3 is CAIRGLVRNTEAFF. CDR3 DNA sequence: TGTGCCATCAGGGGACTAGTGAGGAACACTGAAGCTTTCTTT.

V usage is TRBV25-1 and J usage is TRBJ2-1; 8 positions match TRBD2. The CDR3 is 18 residues long. The V segment lost 1 base and the J segment 5 bases; nucleotides outside the gene matches: 13. Germline assignment: CDR1 MGHDK and CDR2 SYGVNS. The CDR3 is CASSESTRYSGRNNEQFF. CDR3 bases: TGTGCCAGCAGTGAATCCACCCGCTACAGCGGGAGAAACAATGAGCAGTTCTTC.

The V gene is TRBV2, the J gene TRBJ2-2; 8 bases align to TRBD1. The V and J ends lost 3 bases and 7 bases, in that order; junction bases with no gene match: 10. In germline, CDR1 is SNHLY, CDR2 FYNNEI. The CDR3 extends over 16 amino acids. The CDR3 reads CASSDRPGGMDGELFF. In DNA form, the CDR3 reads TGTGCCAGCAGTGATAGGCCAGGGGGCATGGACGGGGAGCTGTTTTTT.

As regards this clonotype: One junction end disagrees with the germline gene, perhaps due to a read error. The chain joins TRBV5-1 to TRBJ2-5, with D unclear. The CDR3 is made up of 11 amino acids. Germline assignment: CDR1 SGHRS and CDR2 YFSETQ. In nucleotides, the CDR3 is TGTGCCAGCAGCCAGCAAGAGACCCAGTACTTC. It encodes CASSQQETQYF.